This TCR beta chain was found in a study of blood T cell repertoires in COVID-19. Across the study: Acute and convalescent COVID-19 specimens originated in the United States, Italy and Spain. T cells, B-cell-depleted T cells, or PBMCs provided the cDNA or gDNA that served as material.

The CDR3 is 14 residues long. From germline, CDR1 is SEHNR and CDR2 FQNEAQ (reference sequence). Germline trimming cut 5 bases from V and 3 bases from J; bases unmatched to any gene: 5. Libraries were prepared by immunoSEQ multiplex PCR; TCRdb keeps only in-frame clonotypes and omits some of them. The sample lists under 65,000 clones; 65% to 90% were seen once. The sequencing sample was made of peripheral blood. The V gene is TRBV7-9, the J gene TRBJ1-1, with TRBD1 matching over 8 bases. The sequence came from a woman aged 55-70 years with acute or convalescent COVID-19. CDR3 nucleotide sequence: TGTGCCAGCAGCAAACCAGGGGGCTACACTGAAGCTTTCTTT. This sequence encodes CASSKPGGYTEAFF.